The clone carrying this T cell receptor (beta chain) was counted ten times or more. Its antigen is currently unknown. From germline, CDR1 is LNHNV and CDR2 YYDKDF (reference sequence). V lost 3 bases and J lost 1, with 10 bases in between. CDR3 length: 15 amino acids. The data were obtained in a study of T-cell memory formation after mild COVID-19. From the 5' RACE reads, TCRdb called clonotypes with MiXCR, one entry per CDR3 protein. Of tens of thousands of distinct CDR3 sequences listed, about 6.1% were seen once; the top ten hold under 0.9%. Study-wide results and caveats: Pre-infection memory carried some responding clones, suggesting that cross-reactive memory joined.

This chain uses TRBV15 with TRBJ1-3; D unclear. The sample taken for sequencing was PBMCs or a T cell subset sorted from them (not recorded which). This clonotype was obtained from an adult who had mild COVID-19 (a few samples of this study predate the infection). Cell type and time point are not known. The CDR3 DNA is TGTGCCACCAGCAGTACAGTATTTTCTGGAAACACCATATATTTT. This gives the protein CATSSTVFSGNTIYF. The full variable domain, rest sourced from reference TRBV15 and TRBJ1-3, is DAMVIQNPRYQVTQFGKPVTLSCSQTLNHNVMYWYQQKSSQAPKLLFHYYDKDFNNEADTPDNFQSRRPNTSFCFLDIRSPGLGDTAMYLCATSSTVFSGNTIYFGEGSWLTVV.